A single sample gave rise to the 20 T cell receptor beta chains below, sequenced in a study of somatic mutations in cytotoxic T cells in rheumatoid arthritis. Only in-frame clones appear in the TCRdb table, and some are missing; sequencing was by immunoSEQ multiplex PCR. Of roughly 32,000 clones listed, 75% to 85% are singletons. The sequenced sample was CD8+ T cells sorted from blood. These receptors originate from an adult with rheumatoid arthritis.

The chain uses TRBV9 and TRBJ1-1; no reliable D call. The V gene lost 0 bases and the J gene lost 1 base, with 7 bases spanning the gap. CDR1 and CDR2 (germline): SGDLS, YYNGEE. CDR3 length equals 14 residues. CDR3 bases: TGTGCCAGCAGCGTAGGGAGGGCGAACACTGAAGCTTTCTTT. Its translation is CASSVGRANTEAFF. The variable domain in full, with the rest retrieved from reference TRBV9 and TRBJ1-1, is DSGVTQTPKHLITATGQRVTLRCSPRSGDLSVYWYQQSLDQGLQFLIQYYNGEERAKGNILERFSAQQFPDLHSELNLSSLELGDSALYFCASSVGRANTEAFFGQGTRLTVV.

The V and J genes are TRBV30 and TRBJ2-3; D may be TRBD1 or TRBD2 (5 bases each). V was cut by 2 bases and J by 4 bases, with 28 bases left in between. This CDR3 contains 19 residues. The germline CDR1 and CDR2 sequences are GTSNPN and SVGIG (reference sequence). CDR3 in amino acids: CAWSITLSGTRVSPDTQYF. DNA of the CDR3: TGTGCCTGGAGTATAACCCTGTCCGGGACCAGGGTGTCGCCAGATACGCAGTATTTT.

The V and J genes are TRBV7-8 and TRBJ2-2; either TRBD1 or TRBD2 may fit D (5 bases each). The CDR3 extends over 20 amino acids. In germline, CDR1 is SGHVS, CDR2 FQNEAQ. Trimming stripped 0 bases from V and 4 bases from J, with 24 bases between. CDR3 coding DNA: TGTGCCAGCAGCTTAGCGCGCTCTCTGTCGGTGGCGAGGGGCACCGGGGAGCTGTTTTTT. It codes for CASSLARSLSVARGTGELFF.

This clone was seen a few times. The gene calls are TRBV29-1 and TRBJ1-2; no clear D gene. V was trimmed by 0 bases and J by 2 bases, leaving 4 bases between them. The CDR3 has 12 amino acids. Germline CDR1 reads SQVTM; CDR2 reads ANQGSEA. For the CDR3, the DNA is TGCAGCGTTGAAGATCTCAACTATGGCTACACCTTC. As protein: CSVEDLNYGYTF.

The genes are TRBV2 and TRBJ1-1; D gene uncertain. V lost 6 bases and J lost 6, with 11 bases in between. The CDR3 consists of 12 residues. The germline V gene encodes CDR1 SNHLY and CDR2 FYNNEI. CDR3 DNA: TGTGCCAGCAGGGTCGGTTGGCCTGAAGCTTTCTTT. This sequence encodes CASRVGWPEAFF.

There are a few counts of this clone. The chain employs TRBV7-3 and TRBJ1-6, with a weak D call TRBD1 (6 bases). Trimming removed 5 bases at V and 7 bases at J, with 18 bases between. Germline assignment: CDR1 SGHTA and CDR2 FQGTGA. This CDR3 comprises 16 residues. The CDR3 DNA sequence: TGTGCCAGCAGCCCCACGGGGGGCAGAGGCAATTCACCCCTCCACTTT. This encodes CASSPTGGRGNSPLHF. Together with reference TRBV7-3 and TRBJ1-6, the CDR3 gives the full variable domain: GAGVSQTPSNKVTEKGKYVELRCDPISGHTALYWYRQSLGQGPEFLIYFQGTGAADDSGLPNDRFFAVRPEGSVSTLKIQRTERGDSAVYLCASSPTGGRGNSPLHFGNGTRLTVT.

In nucleotides, the CDR3 is TGTGCCAGCAGCTTCGGGAACGGGATGGGGCTCGAGCAGTACTTC. Amino acids: CASSFGNGMGLEQYF. The chain is built from TRBV7-8 and TRBJ2-7, with D perhaps given as TRBD1 or TRBD2 (5 bases each). Trimming removed 3 bases at V and 6 bases at J, with 18 bases between. Germline lookup yields CDR1 SGHVS and CDR2 FQNEAQ. The CDR3 has 15 residues.

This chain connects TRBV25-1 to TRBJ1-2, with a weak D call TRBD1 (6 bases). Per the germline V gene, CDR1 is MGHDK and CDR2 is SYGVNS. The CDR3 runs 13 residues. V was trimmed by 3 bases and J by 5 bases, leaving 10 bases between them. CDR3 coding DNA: TGTGCCAGCAGTGAGGGAGGGGGGTATGGCTACACCTTC. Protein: CASSEGGGYGYTF.

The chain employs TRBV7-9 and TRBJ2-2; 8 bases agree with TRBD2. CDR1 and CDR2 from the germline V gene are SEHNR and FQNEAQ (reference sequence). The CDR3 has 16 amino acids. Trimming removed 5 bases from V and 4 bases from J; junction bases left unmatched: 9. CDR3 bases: TGTGCCAGCAGCACAACTGGACTAGCAACCACCGGGGAGCTGTTTTTT. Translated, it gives CASSTTGLATTGELFF.

CDR3 nucleotide sequence: TGTGCCAGCACCCCGGGAGTGGGTTGGGTTGAAAAACTGTTTTTT. Amino acid sequence: CASTPGVGWVEKLFF. J is TRBJ1-4 and V is TRBV7-8, with no clear D. The V gene's germline CDR1 is SGHVS and CDR2 FQNEAQ. With 7 bases removed from V and 7 bases from J, the gap between germline ends came to 19 bases. The CDR3 is 15 residues long.

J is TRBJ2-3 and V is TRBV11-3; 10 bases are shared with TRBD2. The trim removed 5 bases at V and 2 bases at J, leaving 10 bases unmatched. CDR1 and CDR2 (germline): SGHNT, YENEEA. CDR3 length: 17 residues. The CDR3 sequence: CASSPGLAESVTDTQYF. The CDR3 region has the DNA TGTGCCAGCAGCCCAGGACTAGCGGAATCCGTCACAGATACGCAGTATTTT. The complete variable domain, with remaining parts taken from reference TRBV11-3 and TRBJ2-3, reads EAGVVQSPRYKIIEKKQPVAFWCNPISGHNTLYWYLQNLGQGPELLIRYENEEAVDDSQLPKDRFSAERLKGVDSTLKIQPAELGDSAVYLCASSPGLAESVTDTQYFGPGTRLTVL.

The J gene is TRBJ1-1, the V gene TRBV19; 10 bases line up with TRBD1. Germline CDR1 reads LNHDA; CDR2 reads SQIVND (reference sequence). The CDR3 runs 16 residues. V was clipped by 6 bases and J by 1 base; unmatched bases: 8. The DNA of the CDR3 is TGTGCCAGTAGCATGGGGACAGGGGCCTCGAACACTGAAGCTTTCTTT. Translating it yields CASSMGTGASNTEAFF.

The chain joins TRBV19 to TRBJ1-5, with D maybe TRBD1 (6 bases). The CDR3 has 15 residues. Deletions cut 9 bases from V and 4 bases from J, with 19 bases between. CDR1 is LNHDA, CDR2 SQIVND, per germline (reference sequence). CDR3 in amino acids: CARVQRQAGNQPQHF. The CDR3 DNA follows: TGTGCCAGGGTCCAGAGACAGGCCGGGAATCAGCCCCAGCATTTT.

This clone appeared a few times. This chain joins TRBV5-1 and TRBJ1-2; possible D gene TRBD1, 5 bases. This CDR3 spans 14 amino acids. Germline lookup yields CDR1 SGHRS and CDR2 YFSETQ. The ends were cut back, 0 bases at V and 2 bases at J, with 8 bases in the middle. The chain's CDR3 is CASSLAGSNYGYTF. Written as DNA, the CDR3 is TGCGCCAGCAGCTTGGCAGGGAGCAACTATGGCTACACCTTC. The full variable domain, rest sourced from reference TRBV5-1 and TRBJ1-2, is KAGVTQTPRYLIKTRGQQVTLSCSPISGHRSVSWYQQTPGQGLQFLFEYFSETQRNKGNFPGRFSGRQFSNSRSEMNVSTLELGDSALYLCASSLAGSNYGYTFGSGTRLTVV.

The CDR3: CASSFGPTGELFF. The CDR3 region has the DNA TGTGCCAGCAGCTTCGGTCCGACCGGGGAGCTGTTTTTT. The rearrangement links TRBV13 to TRBJ2-2; D is uncertain. Trimming left V 3 bases short and J 5 bases short, with 7 bases between. Germline V lookup: CDR1 PRHDT, CDR2 FYEKMQ (reference sequence). This CDR3 region has 13 residues.

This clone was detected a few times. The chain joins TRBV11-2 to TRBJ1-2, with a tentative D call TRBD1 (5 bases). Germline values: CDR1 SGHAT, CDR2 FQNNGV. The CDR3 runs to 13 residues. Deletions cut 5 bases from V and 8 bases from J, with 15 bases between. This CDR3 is CASSPRAREGYTF. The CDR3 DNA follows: TGTGCCAGCAGCCCCCGGGCCAGGGAGGGCTACACCTTC.

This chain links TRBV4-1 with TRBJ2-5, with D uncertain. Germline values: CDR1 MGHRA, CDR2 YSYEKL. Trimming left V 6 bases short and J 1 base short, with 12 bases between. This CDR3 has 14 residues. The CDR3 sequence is CASSDGTVQETQYF. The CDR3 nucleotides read TGCGCCAGCAGTGACGGCACGGTCCAAGAGACCCAGTACTTC.

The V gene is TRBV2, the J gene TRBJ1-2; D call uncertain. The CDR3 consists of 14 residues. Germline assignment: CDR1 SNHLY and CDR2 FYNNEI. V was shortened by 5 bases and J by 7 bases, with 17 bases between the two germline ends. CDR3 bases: TGTGCCAGCAGTCCCTACCCAGGAAACGCTGGCTACACCTTC. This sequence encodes CASSPYPGNAGYTF.

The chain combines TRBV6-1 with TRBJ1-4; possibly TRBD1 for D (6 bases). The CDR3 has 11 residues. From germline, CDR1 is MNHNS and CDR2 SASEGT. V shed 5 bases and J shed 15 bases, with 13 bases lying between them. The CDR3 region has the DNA TGTGCCAGCAGTTATAACAGGGTTATGTTTTTT. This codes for CASSYNRVMFF.

This CDR3 is CASSTNYGYTF. The CDR3 DNA is TGTGCCAGCAGTACGAACTATGGCTACACCTTC. The chain links TRBV6-1 to TRBJ1-2; D unclear. V lost 5 bases to trimming and J lost 2 bases, with 3 bases between them. Germline V gene lookup returns CDR1 MNHNS and CDR2 SASEGT. This CDR3 has 11 residues.